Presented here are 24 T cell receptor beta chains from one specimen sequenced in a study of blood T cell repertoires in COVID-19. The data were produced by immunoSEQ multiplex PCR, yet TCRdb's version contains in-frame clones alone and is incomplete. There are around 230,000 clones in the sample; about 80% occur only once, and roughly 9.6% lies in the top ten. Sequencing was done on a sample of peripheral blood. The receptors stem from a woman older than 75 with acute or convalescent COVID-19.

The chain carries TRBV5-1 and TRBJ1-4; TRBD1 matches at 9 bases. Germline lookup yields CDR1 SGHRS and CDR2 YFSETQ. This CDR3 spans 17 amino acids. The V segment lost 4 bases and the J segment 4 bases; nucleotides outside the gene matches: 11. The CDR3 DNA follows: TGCGCCAGCAGCCCCACCGGGACAGGGTTTAGTAATGAAAAACTGTTTTTT. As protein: CASSPTGTGFSNEKLFF.

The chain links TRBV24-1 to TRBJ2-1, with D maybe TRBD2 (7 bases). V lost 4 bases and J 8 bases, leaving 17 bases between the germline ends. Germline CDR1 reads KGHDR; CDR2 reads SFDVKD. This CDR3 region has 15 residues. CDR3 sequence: CATSEPLGGPHEQFF. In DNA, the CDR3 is TGTGCCACCAGTGAGCCCTTGGGGGGGCCCCATGAGCAGTTCTTC.

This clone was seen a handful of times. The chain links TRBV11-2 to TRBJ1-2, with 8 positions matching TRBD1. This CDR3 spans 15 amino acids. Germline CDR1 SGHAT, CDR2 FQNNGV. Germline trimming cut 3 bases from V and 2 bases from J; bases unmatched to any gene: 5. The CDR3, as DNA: TGTGCCAGCAGCTTCACAGGGGGATGGAACTATGGCTACACCTTC. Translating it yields CASSFTGGWNYGYTF.

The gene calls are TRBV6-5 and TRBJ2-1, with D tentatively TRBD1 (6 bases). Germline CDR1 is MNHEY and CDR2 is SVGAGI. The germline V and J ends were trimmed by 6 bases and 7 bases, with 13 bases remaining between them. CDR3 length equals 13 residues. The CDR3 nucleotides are TGTGCCAGCAGCTTACAGGGTTTTAATGAGCAGTTCTTC. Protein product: CASSLQGFNEQFF.

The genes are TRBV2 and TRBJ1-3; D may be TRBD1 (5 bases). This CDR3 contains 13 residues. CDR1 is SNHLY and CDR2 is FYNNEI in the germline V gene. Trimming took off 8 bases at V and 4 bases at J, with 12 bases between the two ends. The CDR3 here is CASRTGQGNTIYF. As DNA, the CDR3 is TGTGCCAGCCGTACAGGCCAAGGAAACACCATATATTTT.

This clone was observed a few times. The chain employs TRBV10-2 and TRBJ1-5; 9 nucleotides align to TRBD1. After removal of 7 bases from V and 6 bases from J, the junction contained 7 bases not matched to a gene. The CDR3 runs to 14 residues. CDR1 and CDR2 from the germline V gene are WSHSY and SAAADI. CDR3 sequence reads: CASTGTGRSQPQHF. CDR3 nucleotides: TGCGCCAGCACCGGGACAGGGAGGTCTCAGCCCCAGCATTTT.

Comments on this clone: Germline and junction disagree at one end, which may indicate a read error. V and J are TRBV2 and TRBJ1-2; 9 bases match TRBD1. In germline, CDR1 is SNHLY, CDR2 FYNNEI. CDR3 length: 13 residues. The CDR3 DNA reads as TGTGCCAGCAGTGAAGTCCGGGACAGGGCCTTCCGCTTC. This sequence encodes CASSEVRDRAFRF.

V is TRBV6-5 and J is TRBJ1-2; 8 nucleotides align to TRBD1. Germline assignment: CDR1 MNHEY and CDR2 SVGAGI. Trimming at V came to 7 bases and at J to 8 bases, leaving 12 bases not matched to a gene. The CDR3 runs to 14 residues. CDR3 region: CASMRRQGAFGYTF. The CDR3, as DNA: TGTGCCAGCATGAGGAGGCAGGGGGCTTTCGGCTACACCTTC.

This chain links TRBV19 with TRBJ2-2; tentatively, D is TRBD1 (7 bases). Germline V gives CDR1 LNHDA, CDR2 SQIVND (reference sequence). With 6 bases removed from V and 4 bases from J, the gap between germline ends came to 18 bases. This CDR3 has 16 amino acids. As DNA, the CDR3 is TGTGCCAGTAGGTTGGAGGGGGCGCGGGTCACCGGGGAGCTGTTTTTT. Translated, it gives CASRLEGARVTGELFF.

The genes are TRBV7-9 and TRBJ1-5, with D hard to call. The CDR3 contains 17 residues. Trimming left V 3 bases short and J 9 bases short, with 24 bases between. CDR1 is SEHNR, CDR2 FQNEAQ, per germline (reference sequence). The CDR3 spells CASSLGLSLDNEGPQHF. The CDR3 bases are TGTGCCAGCAGCTTGGGCTTGAGCCTGGATAATGAAGGGCCCCAGCATTTT.

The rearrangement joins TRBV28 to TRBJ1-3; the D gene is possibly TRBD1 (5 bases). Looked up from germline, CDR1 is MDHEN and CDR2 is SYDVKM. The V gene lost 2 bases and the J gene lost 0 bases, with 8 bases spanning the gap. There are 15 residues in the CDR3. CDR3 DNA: TGTGCCAGCAGTTTACAGGGAAACTCTGGAAACACCATATATTTT. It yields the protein CASSLQGNSGNTIYF. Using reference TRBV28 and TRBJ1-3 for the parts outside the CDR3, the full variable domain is DVKVTQSSRYLVKRTGEKVFLECVQDMDHENMFWYRQDPGLGLRLIYFSYDVKMKEKGDIPEGYSVSREKKERFSLILESASTNQTSMYLCASSLQGNSGNTIYFGEGSWLTVV.

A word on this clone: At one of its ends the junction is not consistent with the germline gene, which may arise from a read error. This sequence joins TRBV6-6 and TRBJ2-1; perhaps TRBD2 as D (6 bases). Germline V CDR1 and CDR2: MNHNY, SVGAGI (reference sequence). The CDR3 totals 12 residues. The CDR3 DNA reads TGTGCCAGCCGGGACTCCAACAATGAGCAGTTCTTC. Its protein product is CASRDSNNEQFF.

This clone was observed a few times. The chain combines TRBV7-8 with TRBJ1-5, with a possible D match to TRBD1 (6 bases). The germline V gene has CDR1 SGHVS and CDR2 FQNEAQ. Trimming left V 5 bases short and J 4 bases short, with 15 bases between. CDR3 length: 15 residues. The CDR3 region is CASSPRGAGNQPQHF. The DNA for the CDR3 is TGTGCCAGCAGCCCACGGGGGGCTGGGAATCAGCCCCAGCATTTT.

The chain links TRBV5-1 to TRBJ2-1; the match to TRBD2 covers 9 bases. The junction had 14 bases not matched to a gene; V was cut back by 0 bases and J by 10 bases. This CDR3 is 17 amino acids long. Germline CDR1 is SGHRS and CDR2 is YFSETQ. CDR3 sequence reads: CASSLVVAGAAGMEQFF. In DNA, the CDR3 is TGCGCCAGCAGCTTGGTGGTAGCGGGGGCGGCCGGGATGGAGCAGTTCTTC. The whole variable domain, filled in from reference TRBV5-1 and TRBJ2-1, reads KAGVTQTPRYLIKTRGQQVTLSCSPISGHRSVSWYQQTPGQGLQFLFEYFSETQRNKGNFPGRFSGRQFSNSRSEMNVSTLELGDSALYLCASSLVVAGAAGMEQFFGPGTRLTVL.

Here the CDR3 reads CASSSGQWTGELFF. The CDR3 DNA reads TGTGCCAGCAGCTCGGGACAGTGGACCGGGGAGCTGTTTTTT. V usage is TRBV7-3 and J usage is TRBJ2-2; TRBD1 agrees at 7 bases. Germline CDR1 is SGHTA and CDR2 is FQGTGA. There are 14 residues in the CDR3. Germline trimming cut 4 bases from V and 5 bases from J; bases unmatched to any gene: 4. Together with reference TRBV7-3 and TRBJ2-2, the CDR3 gives the full variable domain: GAGVSQTPSNKVTEKGKYVELRCDPISGHTALYWYRQSLGQGPEFLIYFQGTGAADDSGLPNDRFFAVRPEGSVSTLKIQRTERGDSAVYLCASSSGQWTGELFFGEGSRLTVL.

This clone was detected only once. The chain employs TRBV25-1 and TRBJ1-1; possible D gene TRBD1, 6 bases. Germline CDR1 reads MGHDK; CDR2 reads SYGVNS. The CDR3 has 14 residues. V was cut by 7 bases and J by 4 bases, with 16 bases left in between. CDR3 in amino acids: CASMTGPLGTEAFF. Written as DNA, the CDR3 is TGTGCCAGCATGACAGGTCCCCTGGGCACTGAAGCTTTCTTT.

Written as DNA, the CDR3 is TGTGCCAGCTCCCAGCGGGAAAATTTGGGCTACACCTTC. Its protein is CASSQRENLGYTF. The V gene is TRBV18, the J gene TRBJ1-2, with D hard to call. The CDR3 covers 13 residues. CDR1 is KGHSH, CDR2 LQKENI, per germline. V lost 6 bases, J lost 8 bases, and 16 bases lay in between.

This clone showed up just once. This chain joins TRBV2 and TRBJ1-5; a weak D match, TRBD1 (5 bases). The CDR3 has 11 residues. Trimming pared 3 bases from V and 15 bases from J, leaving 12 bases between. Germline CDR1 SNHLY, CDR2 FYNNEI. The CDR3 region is CASSEQGRRHF. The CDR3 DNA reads TGTGCCAGCAGTGAGCAGGGCAGGCGGCATTTT.

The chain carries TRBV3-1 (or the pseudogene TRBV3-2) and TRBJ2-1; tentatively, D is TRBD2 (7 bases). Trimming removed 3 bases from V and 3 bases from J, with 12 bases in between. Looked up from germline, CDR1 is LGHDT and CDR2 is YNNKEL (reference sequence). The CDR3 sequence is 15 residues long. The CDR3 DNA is TGTGCCAGCAGCCAGAGGGGGGGACACTACAATGAGCAGTTCTTC. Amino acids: CASSQRGGHYNEQFF.

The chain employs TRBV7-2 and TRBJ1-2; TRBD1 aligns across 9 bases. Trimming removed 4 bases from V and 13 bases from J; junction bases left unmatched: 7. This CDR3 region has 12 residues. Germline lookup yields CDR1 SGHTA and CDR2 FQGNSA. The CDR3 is CASSSPGTGSTF. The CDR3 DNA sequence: TGTGCCAGCAGCTCCCCAGGGACAGGGTCCACCTTC.

CDR3 nucleotide sequence: TGTGCCAGCAGAGCCGGGACAAGAAATCAGCCCCAGCATTTT. Protein sequence: CASRAGTRNQPQHF. The chain couples TRBV2 to TRBJ1-5; weak D call: TRBD1 (6 bases). CDR1 is SNHLY, CDR2 FYNNEI, per germline. CDR3 length: 14 residues. V lost 6 bases, J lost 4 bases, and 13 bases lay in between.

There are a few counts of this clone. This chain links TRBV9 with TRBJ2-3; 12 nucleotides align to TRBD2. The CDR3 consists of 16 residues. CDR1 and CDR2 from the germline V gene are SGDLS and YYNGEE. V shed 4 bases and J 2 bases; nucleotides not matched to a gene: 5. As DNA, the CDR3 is TGTGCCAGCAGCCCCTGGACTAGCGGGGTCACAGATACGCAGTATTTT. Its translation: CASSPWTSGVTDTQYF.

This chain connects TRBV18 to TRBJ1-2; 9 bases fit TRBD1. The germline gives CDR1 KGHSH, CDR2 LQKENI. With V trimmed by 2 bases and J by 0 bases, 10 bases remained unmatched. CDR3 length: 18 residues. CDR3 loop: CASSPGGDRVPSNYGYTF. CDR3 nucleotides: TGTGCCAGCTCACCAGGAGGGGACAGGGTCCCTTCTAACTATGGCTACACCTTC.

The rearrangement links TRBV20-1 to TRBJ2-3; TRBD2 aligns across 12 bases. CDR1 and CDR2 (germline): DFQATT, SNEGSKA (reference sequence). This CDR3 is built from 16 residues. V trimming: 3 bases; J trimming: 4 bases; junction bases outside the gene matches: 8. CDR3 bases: TGCAGTGCTAGTGATCGGACTAGCGGGGTCTCAGATACGCAGTATTTT. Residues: CSASDRTSGVSDTQYF.